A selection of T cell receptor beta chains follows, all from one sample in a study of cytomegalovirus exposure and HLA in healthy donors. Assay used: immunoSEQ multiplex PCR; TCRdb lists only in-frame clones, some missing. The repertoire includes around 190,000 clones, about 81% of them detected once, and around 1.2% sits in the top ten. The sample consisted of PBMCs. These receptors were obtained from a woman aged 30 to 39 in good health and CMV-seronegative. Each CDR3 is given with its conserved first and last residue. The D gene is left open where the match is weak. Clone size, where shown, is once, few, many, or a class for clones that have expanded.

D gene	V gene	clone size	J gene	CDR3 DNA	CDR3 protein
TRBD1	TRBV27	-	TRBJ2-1	TGTGCCAGCAGTTCAGGACCGGGACAGGGGGACAATGAGCAGTTCTTC	CASSSGPGQGDNEQFF
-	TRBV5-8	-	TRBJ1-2	TGTGCCAGCAGCTTGTCCAGTTCGAACTATGGCTACACCTTC	CASSLSSSNYGYTF
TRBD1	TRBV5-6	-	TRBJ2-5	TGTGCCAGCAGCTTAGCCGGGACAGGGGGAGAGACCCAGTACTTC	CASSLAGTGGETQYF
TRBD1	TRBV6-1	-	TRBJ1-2	TGTGCCAGCAGGTACCTAGGGACAGGTGATGGCTACACCTTC	CASRYLGTGDGYTF
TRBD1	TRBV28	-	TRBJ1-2	TGTGCCAGCGGGACTCGGGACAGTCGACTCTATGGCTACACCTTC	CASGTRDSRLYGYTF
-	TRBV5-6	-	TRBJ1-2	TGTGCCAGCAGCTTGGACAGAACCTATGGCTACACCTTC	CASSLDRTYGYTF
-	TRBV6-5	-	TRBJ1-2	TGTGCCAGCAGTTACTCCAACGGACTAAGTGGCTACACCTTC	CASSYSNGLSGYTF
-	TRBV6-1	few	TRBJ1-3	TGTGCCAGCAGTGAACTTGGGGGCAGAAACACCATATATTTT	CASSELGGRNTIYF
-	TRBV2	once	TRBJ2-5	TGTGCCAGCAGTGAGGGGGGAGAGACCCAGTACTTC	CASSEGGETQYF
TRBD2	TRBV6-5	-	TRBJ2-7	TGTGCCAGCAGTTTTCAAGCGGGAACCTACGAGCAGTACTTC	CASSFQAGTYEQYF
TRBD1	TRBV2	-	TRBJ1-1	TGTGCCAGCAGTGATCGGGACAGCAGGAACACTGAAGCTTTCTTT	CASSDRDSRNTEAFF
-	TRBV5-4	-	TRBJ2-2	TGTGCCAGCAGCTTTGGAGGGACAGCGAACACCGGGGAGCTGTTTTTT	CASSFGGTANTGELFF
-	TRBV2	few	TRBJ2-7	TGTGCCAGCAGTGGACATTCCTACGAGCAGTACTTC	CASSGHSYEQYF
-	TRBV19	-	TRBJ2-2	TGTGCCAGTAGTATGGCGGGGCGGGACACCGGGGAGCTGTTTTTT	CASSMAGRDTGELFF